Below are 22 T cell receptor beta chains sequenced from a single sample in a study of T cells in Graves' hyperthyroidism and ophthalmopathy. Template material for amplifying TCR beta CDR3 regions consisted of RNA transcripts. Carried out on the TCR CDR3, a first-round RT-PCR used the HTBI primer set. TCRdb re-analysed the multiplex PCR reads in MiXCR, keeping a single row per CDR3 protein. Seen here are 360,000 or so distinct CDR3 sequences, 18% observed once, and the top ten hold less than 20%. Source material: blood. The receptor set was obtained from a woman aged 40-49 years with Graves' ophthalmopathy.

This clonotype was recorded many times. The chain has TRBV6-5 and TRBJ1-3; D remains unclear. The CDR3 totals 16 residues. Germline CDR1 and CDR2: MNHEY and SVGAGI. With 0 bases removed from V and 4 bases from J, the gap between germline ends came to 13 bases. The CDR3 nucleotides read TGTGCCAGCAGTTACTCGACCATCGCCGCAGGAAACACCATATATTTT. Translation gives CASSYSTIAAGNTIYF.

This clonotype was seen at least ten times. The CDR3 DNA follows: TGTGCCAGCAGTGTACGGCAGGGCTCCTACGAGCAGTACTTC. Protein product: CASSVRQGSYEQYF. The V call is TRBV2, the J call TRBJ2-7; D is perhaps TRBD1 (5 bases). The V and J ends lost 4 bases and 0 bases respectively, with 10 bases between them. CDR3 length: 14 residues. The V gene's germline CDR1 is SNHLY and CDR2 FYNNEI. The whole variable domain, filled in from reference TRBV2 and TRBJ2-7, reads EPEVTQTPSHQVTQMGQEVILRCVPISNHLYFYWYRQILGQKVEFLVSFYNNEISEKSEIFDDQFSVERPDGSNFTLKIRSTKLEDSAMYFCASSVRQGSYEQYFGPGTRLTVT.

This clonotype was observed at least ten times. The chain has TRBV27 and TRBJ1-1; no firm D call. The V end lost 0 bases, the J end lost 11 bases, and 13 bases lay between the germline ends. The CDR3 loop spans 13 amino acids. CDR1 and CDR2 from the germline V gene are MNHEY and SMNVEV (reference sequence). The CDR3 loop reads CASSLSSRVGAFF. The CDR3 region has the DNA TGTGCCAGCAGTTTATCCAGTCGGGTTGGCGCTTTCTTT.

This clonotype turned up a few times. A much larger clone lies one base from this, so it may be a read error. This chain links TRBV11-2 with TRBJ2-7; 10 positions agree with TRBD2. The CDR3 spans 15 residues. The germline CDR1 and CDR2 sequences are SGHAT and FQNNGV. The CDR3 coding sequence is TGTGTCAGCAGGTACAAACTAGCGGGAACCTACGAGCAGTACTTC. As protein: CVSRYKLAGTYEQYF.

This clonotype was seen many times. The chain uses TRBV7-8 and TRBJ1-2, with 7 bases matching TRBD1. This CDR3 has 15 amino acids. With V trimmed by 1 base and J by 8 bases, 10 bases remained unmatched. CDR1 is SGHVS and CDR2 is FQNEAQ in the germline V gene. The CDR3 here is CASSLERDRVDGYTF. In nucleotides, the CDR3 is TGTGCCAGCAGCTTAGAAAGAGACAGGGTAGACGGCTACACCTTC.

This clonotype was recorded many times. The chain has TRBV29-1 and TRBJ2-7; D uncertain. This CDR3 comprises 12 residues. Trimming left V 4 bases short and J 2 bases short, with 9 bases between. CDR1 is SQVTM, CDR2 ANQGSEA, per germline. CDR3 amino acids: CSVGPTAYEQYF. The CDR3 bases are TGCAGCGTTGGTCCCACTGCCTACGAGCAGTACTTC.

Ten or more counts support this clonotype. Written as DNA, the CDR3 is TGCAGTGCTAGATGGGGAGGCAACACCGGGGAGCTGTTTTTT. It is translated as CSARWGGNTGELFF. The gene calls are TRBV20-1 and TRBJ2-2; possibly TRBD2 for D (6 bases). CDR3 length: 14 amino acids. Germline V gives CDR1 DFQATT, CDR2 SNEGSKA (reference sequence). Trimming cost V 2 bases and J 2 bases, with 9 bases left between them.

Worth noting for this clonotype: A single base separates this from a much larger clone, so it may be a read error. The chain employs TRBV5-1 and TRBJ2-7; 8 bases agree with TRBD1. V trimming: 4 bases; J trimming: 6 bases; junction bases outside the gene matches: 9. This CDR3 comprises 14 residues. Germline loops: CDR1 SGHRS, CDR2 YFSETQ. CDR3 coding DNA: TGCGCCAGCAGCCTCCGGGACAGGAAGGCCGAGCAGTACTTC. It translates to CASSLRDRKAEQYF.

At least ten counts were recorded for this clonotype. The chain carries TRBV19 and TRBJ2-7; TRBD2 matches 9 bases. The V gene's germline CDR1 is LNHDA and CDR2 SQIVND (reference sequence). The trim removed 4 bases at V and 0 bases at J, leaving 7 bases unmatched. The CDR3 consists of 16 residues. CDR3 amino acids: CASSTGLALYSYEQYF. In DNA form, the CDR3 reads TGTGCCAGTAGTACCGGACTAGCGTTATACTCCTACGAGCAGTACTTC.

This clonotype showed up many times. The rearrangement uses TRBV11-2 and TRBJ2-7, with D possibly being TRBD2 (7 bases). Germline V gene lookup returns CDR1 SGHAT and CDR2 FQNNGV. CDR3 length equals 14 residues. V lost 3 bases to trimming and J lost 5 bases, with 14 bases between them. For the CDR3, the DNA is TGTGCCAGCAGCTTTTGGAGGGGGGGCCACGAGCAGTACTTC. Its protein product is CASSFWRGGHEQYF.

This clonotype has at least ten counts. The rearrangement links TRBV14 to TRBJ1-1; maybe TRBD1 (6 bases). This CDR3 comprises 15 residues. Germline CDR1 reads SGHDN; CDR2 reads FVKESK. Trimming shortened V by 1 base and J by 5 bases, and 14 bases separated the two germline ends. In DNA, the CDR3 is TGTGCCAGCAGCCAAGGGGCTGAGGGGGTAACTGAAGCTTTCTTT. Encoded protein: CASSQGAEGVTEAFF.

This clonotype was counted many times. The V call is TRBV12-3 or TRBV12-4, the J call TRBJ1-1; perhaps TRBD1 as D (6 bases). V lost 3 bases and J lost 1, with 15 bases in between. CDR3 size: 16 residues. The CDR3 spells CASSFLGAHRNTEAFF. Here the CDR3 DNA reads TGTGCCAGCAGTTTCTTGGGGGCACACAGGAACACTGAAGCTTTCTTT.

The table lists this clonotype with many counts. The chain is built from TRBV6-1 and TRBJ2-2, with unresolved D. Germline V CDR1 and CDR2: MNHNS, SASEGT. V was clipped by 8 bases and J by 8 bases, with 12 bases between them. The CDR3 is 12 amino acids. CDR3 residues: CASSQVPGELFF. In DNA form, the CDR3 reads TGTGCCAGCTCCCAGGTACCGGGGGAGCTGTTTTTT.

This clonotype was recorded many times. The chain is built from TRBV12-3 or TRBV12-4 and TRBJ1-1; 8 bases map to TRBD1. V lost 8 bases to trimming and J lost 5 bases; unmatched junction nucleotides: 10. This CDR3 region has 14 residues. CDR3 DNA sequence: TGTGCCAGCTTAACCAGGGGGCGTGGGACTGAAGCTTTCTTT. Translating gives CASLTRGRGTEAFF.

This clonotype was counted at least ten times. The J gene is TRBJ1-2, the V gene TRBV12-3 or TRBV12-4; D ambiguous. V lost 6 bases, J lost 8 bases, and 16 bases lay in between. This CDR3 contains 13 residues. For the CDR3, the DNA is TGTGCCAGCAGCCAAAACAGCGGTCACGGCTACACCTTC. It specifies CASSQNSGHGYTF.

This clonotype was counted many times. The chain combines TRBV7-6 with TRBJ2-7; D is possibly TRBD1 or TRBD2 (6 bases each). CDR3 length equals 16 residues. V was cut by 5 bases and J by 5 bases, with 22 bases left in between. Germline-derived CDR1 and CDR2 are SGHVS and FNYEAQ. The CDR3 region is CASSPVRGLTTHEQYF. The CDR3 coding sequence is TGTGCCAGCAGCCCGGTACGGGGGCTCACAACCCACGAGCAGTACTTC. The variable domain in full, with the rest retrieved from reference TRBV7-6 and TRBJ2-7, is GAGVSQSPRYKVTKRGQDVALRCDPISGHVSLYWYRQALGQGPEFLTYFNYEAQQDKSGLPNDRFSAERPEGSISTLTIQRTEQRDSAMYRCASSPVRGLTTHEQYFGPGTRLTVT.

In its sample, this clonotype was seen many times. The rearrangement joins TRBV29-1 to TRBJ2-5; possible D gene TRBD1, 6 bases. The CDR3 consists of 14 residues. V lost 4 bases to trimming and J lost 9 bases, with 21 bases between them. The germline CDR1 and CDR2 sequences are SQVTM and ANQGSEA. CDR3 nucleotides: TGCAGCGTTGGTGAGGGGTCATTGTCAGGGGCCCAGTACTTC. This encodes CSVGEGSLSGAQYF.

This clonotype showed up many times. V gene TRBV24-1 combines with J gene TRBJ2-7; D perhaps matches TRBD2 (5 bases). The length of the CDR3 is 11 residues. V gave up 7 bases and J gave up 2 bases, with 5 bases separating them. Germline-derived CDR1 and CDR2 are KGHDR and SFDVKD. CDR3: CATRTTYEQYF. The CDR3 DNA reads as TGTGCCACCAGGACTACCTACGAGCAGTACTTC.

The chain combines TRBV5-1 with TRBJ1-1; 7 bases are shared with TRBD1. The V segment lost 3 bases and the J segment 1 base; nucleotides outside the gene matches: 6. The length of the CDR3 is 15 residues. Germline CDR1 is SGHRS and CDR2 is YFSETQ. CDR3 nucleotides: TGCGCCAGCAGCTACCGGGACAGCTCGAACACTGAAGCTTTCTTT. Its translation: CASSYRDSSNTEAFF.

In its sample, this clonotype was seen many times. This chain connects TRBV6-1 to TRBJ2-7; 7 nucleotides match TRBD1. The V gene's germline CDR1 is MNHNS and CDR2 SASEGT. The trim removed 3 bases at V and 0 bases at J, leaving 5 bases unmatched. This CDR3 region has 15 residues. The CDR3 DNA is TGTGCCAGCAGTGATTGGGACAGAAGCTCCTACGAGCAGTACTTC. Protein: CASSDWDRSSYEQYF.

The chain has TRBV4-3 and TRBJ2-5; 7 bases map to TRBD2. The CDR3 is 16 residues long. In germline, CDR1 is LGHNA, CDR2 YSLEER. Trimming removed 0 bases from V and 2 bases from J; junction bases left unmatched: 6. CDR3 in amino acids: CASSQESAGPQETQYF. DNA for the CDR3: TGCGCCAGCAGCCAAGAATCAGCGGGGCCTCAAGAGACCCAGTACTTC.

This clonotype was observed at least ten times. The chain uses TRBV29-1 and TRBJ2-5, with a weak D call TRBD2 (5 bases). Germline V lookup: CDR1 SQVTM, CDR2 ANQGSEA. The CDR3 totals 12 residues. The V gene lost 8 bases and the J gene lost 5 bases, with 15 bases spanning the gap. The CDR3 here is CSLLTSGETQYF. In DNA, the CDR3 is TGCAGCCTCCTAACTAGTGGTGAGACCCAGTACTTC. Together with reference TRBV29-1 and TRBJ2-5, the CDR3 gives the full variable domain: SAVISQKPSRDICQRGTSLTIQCQVDSQVTMMFWYRQQPGQSLTLIATANQGSEATYESGFVIDKFPISRPNLTFSTLTVSNMSPEDSSIYLCSLLTSGETQYFGPGTRLLVL.